The present TCR beta chain was sequenced within a study of blood T cells in healthy people across ages. Trimming at V came to 1 base and at J to 16 bases, leaving 9 bases not matched to a gene. The CDR3 is made up of 13 amino acids. Germline values: CDR1 SNHLY, CDR2 FYNNEI. For the second PCR, which ran for about 7 to 11 cycles, a sample-barcoded 5' primer and a J-beta primer mix were used. TCRdb passed the 5' RACE reads through MiXCR, listing each CDR3 protein once. The data hold around 800,000 distinct CDR3 sequences, with roughly 50% observed a single time. Specimen: blood. This chain connects TRBV2 to TRBJ1-4; 7 nucleotides align to TRBD1. The clonotype was recovered from a man older than 75 in good health. The CDR3 here is CASSEEQGLLAFF. CDR3 nucleotides: TGTGCCAGCAGTGAAGAACAGGGGCTGCTCGCGTTTTTT.